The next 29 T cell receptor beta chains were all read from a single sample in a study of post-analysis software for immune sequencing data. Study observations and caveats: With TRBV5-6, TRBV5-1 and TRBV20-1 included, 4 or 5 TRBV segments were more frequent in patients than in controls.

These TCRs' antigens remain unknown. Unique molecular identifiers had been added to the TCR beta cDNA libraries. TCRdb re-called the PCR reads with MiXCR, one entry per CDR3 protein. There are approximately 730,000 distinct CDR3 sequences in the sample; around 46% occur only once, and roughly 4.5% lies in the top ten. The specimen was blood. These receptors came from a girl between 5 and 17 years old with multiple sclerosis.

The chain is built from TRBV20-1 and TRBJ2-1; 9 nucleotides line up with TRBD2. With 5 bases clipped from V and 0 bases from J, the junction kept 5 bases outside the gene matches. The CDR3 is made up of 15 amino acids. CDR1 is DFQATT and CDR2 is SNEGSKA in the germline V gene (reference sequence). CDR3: CSAGSGRLSYNEQFF. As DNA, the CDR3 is TGCAGTGCTGGTAGCGGGAGACTCTCCTACAATGAGCAGTTCTTC.

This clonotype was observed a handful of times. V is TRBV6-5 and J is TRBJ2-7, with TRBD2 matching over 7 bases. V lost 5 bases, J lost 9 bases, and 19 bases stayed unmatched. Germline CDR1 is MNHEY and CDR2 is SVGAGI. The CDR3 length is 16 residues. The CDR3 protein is CASSLPTSRPPSRQYF. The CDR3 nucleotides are TGTGCCAGCAGTCTCCCGACTAGCAGACCGCCAAGCCGGCAGTACTTC.

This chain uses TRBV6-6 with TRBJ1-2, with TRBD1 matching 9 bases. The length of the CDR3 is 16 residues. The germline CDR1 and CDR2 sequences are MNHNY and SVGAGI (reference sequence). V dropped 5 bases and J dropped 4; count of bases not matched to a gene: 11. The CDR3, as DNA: TGTGCCAGCAGTACGGTACAGGGGGCGCCGGGCTATGGCTACACCTTC. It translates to CASSTVQGAPGYGYTF.

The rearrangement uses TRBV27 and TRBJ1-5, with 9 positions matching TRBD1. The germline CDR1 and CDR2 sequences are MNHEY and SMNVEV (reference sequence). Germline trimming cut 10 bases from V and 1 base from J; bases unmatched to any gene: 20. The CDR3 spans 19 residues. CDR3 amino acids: CATSVPRLQGAESNQPQHF. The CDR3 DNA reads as TGTGCCACCTCGGTTCCAAGGTTACAGGGGGCTGAAAGCAATCAGCCCCAGCATTTT.

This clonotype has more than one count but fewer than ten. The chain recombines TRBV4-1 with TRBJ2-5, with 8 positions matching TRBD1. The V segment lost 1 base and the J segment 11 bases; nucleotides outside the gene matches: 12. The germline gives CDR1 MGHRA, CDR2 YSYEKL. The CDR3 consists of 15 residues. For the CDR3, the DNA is TGCGCCAGCAGCCAAGTACAGGGGGGAGAGGGAGAGCAGTACTTC. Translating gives CASSQVQGGEGEQYF.

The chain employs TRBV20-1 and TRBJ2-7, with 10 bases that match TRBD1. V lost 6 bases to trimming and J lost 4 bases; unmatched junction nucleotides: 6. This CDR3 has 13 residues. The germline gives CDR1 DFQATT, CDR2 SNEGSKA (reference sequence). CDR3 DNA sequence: TGCAGTGCCCGGACAGGGGGAGGGTACGAGCAGTACTTC. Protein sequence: CSARTGGGYEQYF.

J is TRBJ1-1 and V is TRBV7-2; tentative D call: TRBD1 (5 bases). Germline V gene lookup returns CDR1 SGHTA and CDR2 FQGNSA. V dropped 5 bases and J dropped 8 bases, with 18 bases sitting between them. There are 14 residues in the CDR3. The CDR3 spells CASSAALGGKEAFF. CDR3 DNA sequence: TGTGCCAGCAGCGCCGCCCTTGGGGGGAAAGAAGCTTTCTTT.

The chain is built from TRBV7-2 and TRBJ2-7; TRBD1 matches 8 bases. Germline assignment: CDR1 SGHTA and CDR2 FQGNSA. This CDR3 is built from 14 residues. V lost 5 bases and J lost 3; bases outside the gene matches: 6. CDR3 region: CASSAGTGLYEQYF. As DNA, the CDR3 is TGTGCCAGCAGCGCCGGGACAGGACTCTACGAGCAGTACTTC.

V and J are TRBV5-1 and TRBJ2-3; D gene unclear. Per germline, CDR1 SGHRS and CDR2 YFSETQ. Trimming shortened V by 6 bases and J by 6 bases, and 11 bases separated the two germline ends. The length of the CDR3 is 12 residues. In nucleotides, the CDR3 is TGCGCCAGCACCCCTCCTGGGGATACGCAGTATTTT. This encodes CASTPPGDTQYF.

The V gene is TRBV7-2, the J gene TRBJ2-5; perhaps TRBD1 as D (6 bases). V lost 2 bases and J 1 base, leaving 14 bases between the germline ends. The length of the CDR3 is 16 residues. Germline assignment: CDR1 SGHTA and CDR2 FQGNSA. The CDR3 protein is CASSLLGGMGQETQYF. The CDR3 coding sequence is TGTGCCAGCAGCTTATTAGGGGGAATGGGCCAAGAGACCCAGTACTTC.

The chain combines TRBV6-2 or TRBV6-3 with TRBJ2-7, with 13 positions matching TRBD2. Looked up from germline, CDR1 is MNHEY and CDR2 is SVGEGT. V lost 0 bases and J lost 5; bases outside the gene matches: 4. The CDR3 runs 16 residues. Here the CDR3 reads CASSYSGTSGIDEQYF. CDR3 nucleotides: TGTGCCAGCAGTTACTCGGGGACTAGCGGGATAGACGAGCAGTACTTC.

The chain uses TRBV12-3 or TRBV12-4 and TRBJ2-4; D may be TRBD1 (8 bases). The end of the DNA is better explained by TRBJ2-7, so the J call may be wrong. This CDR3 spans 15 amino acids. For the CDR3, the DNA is TGTGCCAGCAGTCTCATCGGACAGGGAGGGTACGAGCAGTACTTC. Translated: CASSLIGQGGYEQYF.

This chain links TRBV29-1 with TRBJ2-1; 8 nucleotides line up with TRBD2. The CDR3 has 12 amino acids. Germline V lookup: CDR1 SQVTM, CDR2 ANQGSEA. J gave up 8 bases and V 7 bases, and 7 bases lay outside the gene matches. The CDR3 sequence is CSARTSSDEQFF. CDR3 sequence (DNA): TGCAGCGCACGGACTAGCAGCGATGAGCAGTTCTTC.

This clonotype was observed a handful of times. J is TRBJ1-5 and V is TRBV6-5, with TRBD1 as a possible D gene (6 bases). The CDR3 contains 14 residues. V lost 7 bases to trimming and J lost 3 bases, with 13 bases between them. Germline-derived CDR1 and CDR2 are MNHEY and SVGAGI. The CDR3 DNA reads TGTGCCAGCATGAATAGGGGGTACAATCAGCCCCAGCATTTT. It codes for CASMNRGYNQPQHF.

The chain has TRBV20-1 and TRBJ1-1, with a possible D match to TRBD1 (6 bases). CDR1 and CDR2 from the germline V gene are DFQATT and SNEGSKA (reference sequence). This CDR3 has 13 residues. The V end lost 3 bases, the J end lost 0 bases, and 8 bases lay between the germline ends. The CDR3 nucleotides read TGCAGTGCTAGTGGGGGCATGAACACTGAAGCTTTCTTT. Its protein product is CSASGGMNTEAFF.

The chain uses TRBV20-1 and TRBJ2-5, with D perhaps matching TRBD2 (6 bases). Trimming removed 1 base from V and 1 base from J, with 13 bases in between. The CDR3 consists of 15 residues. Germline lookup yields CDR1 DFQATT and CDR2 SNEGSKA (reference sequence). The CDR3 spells CSARATGEGQETQYF. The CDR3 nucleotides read TGCAGTGCTAGAGCAACGGGAGAGGGCCAAGAGACCCAGTACTTC.

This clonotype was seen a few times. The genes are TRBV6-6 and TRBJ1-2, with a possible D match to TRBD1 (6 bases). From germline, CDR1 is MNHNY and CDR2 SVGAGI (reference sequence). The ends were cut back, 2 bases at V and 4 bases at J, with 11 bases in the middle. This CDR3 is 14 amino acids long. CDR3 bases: TGTGCCAGCAGTTACCGCACAGGGTCCTATGGCTACACCTTC. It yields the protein CASSYRTGSYGYTF.

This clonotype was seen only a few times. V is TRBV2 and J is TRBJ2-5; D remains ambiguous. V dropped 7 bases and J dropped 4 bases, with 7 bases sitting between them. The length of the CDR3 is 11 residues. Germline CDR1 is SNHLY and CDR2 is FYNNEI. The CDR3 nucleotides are TGTGCCAGCACCGACCTAGAGACCCAGTACTTC. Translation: CASTDLETQYF. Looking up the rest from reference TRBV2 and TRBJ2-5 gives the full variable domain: EPEVTQTPSHQVTQMGQEVILRCVPISNHLYFYWYRQILGQKVEFLVSFYNNEISEKSEIFDDQFSVERPDGSNFTLKIRSTKLEDSAMYFCASTDLETQYFGPGTRLLVL.

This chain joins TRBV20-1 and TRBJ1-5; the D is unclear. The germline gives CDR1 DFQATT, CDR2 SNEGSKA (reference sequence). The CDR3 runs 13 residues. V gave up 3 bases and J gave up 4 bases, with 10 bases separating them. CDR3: CSARETFNQPQHF. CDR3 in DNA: TGCAGTGCTAGGGAGACCTTTAATCAGCCCCAGCATTTT.

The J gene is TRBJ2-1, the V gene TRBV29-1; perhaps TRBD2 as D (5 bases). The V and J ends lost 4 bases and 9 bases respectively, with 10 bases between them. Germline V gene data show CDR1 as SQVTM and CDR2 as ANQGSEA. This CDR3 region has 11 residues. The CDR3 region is CSVVGEGEQFF. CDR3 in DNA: TGCAGCGTTGTTGGCGAGGGTGAGCAGTTCTTC.

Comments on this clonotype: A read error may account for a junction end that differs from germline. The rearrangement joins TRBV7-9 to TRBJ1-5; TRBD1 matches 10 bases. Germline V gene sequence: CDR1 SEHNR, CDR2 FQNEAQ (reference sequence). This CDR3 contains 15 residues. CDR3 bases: TGTGCCAGCAGCCTCGGGGACAGGGGCAATCAGCTCCAGCATTTT. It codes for CASSLGDRGNQLQHF. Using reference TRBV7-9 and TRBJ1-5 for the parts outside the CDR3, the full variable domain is DTGVSQNPRHKITKRGQNVTFRCDPISEHNRLYWYRQTLGQGPEFLTYFQNEAQLEKSRLLSDRFSAERPKGSFSTLEIQRTEQGDSAMYLCASSLGDRGNQLQHFGDGTRLSIL.

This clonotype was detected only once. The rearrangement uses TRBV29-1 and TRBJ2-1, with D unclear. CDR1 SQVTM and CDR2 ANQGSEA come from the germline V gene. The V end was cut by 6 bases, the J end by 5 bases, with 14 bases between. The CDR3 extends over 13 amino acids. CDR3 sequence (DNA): TGCAGCGTCCCAACCCCGACCCACAATGAGCAGTTCTTC. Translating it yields CSVPTPTHNEQFF.

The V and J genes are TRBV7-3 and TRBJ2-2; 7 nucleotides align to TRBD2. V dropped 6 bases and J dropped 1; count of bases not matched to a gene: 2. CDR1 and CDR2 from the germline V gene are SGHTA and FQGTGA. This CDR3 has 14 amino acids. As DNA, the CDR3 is TGTGCCAGCAGTTCTAGCGGGAACACCGGGGAGCTGTTTTTT. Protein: CASSSSGNTGELFF.

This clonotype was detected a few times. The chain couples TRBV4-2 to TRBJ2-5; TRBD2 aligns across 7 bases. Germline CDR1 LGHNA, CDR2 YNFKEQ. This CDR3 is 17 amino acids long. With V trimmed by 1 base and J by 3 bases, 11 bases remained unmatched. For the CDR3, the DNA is TGTGCCAGCAGCCAAGTAAGGAGTAGCGGGTTAGAAGAGACCCAGTACTTC. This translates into CASSQVRSSGLEETQYF.

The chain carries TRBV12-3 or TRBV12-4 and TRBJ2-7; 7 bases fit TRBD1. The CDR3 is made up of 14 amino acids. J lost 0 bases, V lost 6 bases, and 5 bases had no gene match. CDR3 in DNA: TGTGCCAGCAGACTCCGGGACAGCTCCTACGAGCAGTACTTC. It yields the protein CASRLRDSSYEQYF.

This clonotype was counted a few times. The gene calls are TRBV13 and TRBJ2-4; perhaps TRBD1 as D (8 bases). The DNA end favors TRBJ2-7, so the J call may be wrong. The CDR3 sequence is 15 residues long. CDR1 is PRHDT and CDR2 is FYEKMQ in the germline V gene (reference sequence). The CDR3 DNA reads TGTGCCAGCAGATCTTCGGGGGGACAGGAGAACGAGCAGTACTTC. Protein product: CASRSSGGQENEQYF.

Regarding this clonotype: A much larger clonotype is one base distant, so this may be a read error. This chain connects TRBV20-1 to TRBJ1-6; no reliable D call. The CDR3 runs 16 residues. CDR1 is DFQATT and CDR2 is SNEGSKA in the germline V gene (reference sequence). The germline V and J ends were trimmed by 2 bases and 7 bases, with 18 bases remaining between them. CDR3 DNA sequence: TGCAGTGCTAGAATAGGAGCCGGACTTAAAAATTCACCCCTCCACTTT. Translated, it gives CSARIGAGLKNSPLHF.

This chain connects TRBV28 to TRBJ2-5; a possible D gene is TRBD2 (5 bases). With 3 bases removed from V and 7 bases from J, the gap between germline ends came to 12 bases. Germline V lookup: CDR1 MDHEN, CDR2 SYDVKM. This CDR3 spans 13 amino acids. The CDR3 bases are TGTGCCAGCAGTTTGGGGAGACCTGCGACCCAGTACTTC. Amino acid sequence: CASSLGRPATQYF. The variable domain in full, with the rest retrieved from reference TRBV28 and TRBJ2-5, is DVKVTQSSRYLVKRTGEKVFLECVQDMDHENMFWYRQDPGLGLRLIYFSYDVKMKEKGDIPEGYSVSREKKERFSLILESASTNQTSMYLCASSLGRPATQYFGPGTRLLVL.

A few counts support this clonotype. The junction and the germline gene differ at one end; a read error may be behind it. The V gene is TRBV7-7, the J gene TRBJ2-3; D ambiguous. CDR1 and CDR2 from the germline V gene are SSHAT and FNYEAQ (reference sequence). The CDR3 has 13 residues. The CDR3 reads CASSRRPVDTQYF. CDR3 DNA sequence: TGTGCTAGCAGTCGTCGCCCGGTCGATACGCAGTATTTT.